Below are 14 T cell receptor beta chains sequenced from a single sample in a study of CD8 T cells in ankylosing spondylitis. TCRdb used MiXCR to reprocess the 5' RACE reads, holding one entry per CDR3 protein. The table has 350,000 or so distinct CDR3 sequences, 14% to 15% seen once. The sample consisted of blood, either unsorted or a sorted T cell fraction (not recorded which). The receptors were gathered from a male donor with ankylosing spondylitis or in good health (not recorded which).

The chain joins TRBV7-2 to TRBJ2-1, with TRBD2 identical over 11 bases. In germline, CDR1 is SGHTA, CDR2 FQGNSA. J gave up 9 bases and V 2 bases, and 12 bases lay outside the gene matches. This CDR3 has 17 amino acids. The CDR3 nucleotides are TGTGCCAGCAGCTTATCCCCTAGCGGGGGGATTCAGGGTGAGCAGTTCTTC. Translation: CASSLSPSGGIQGEQFF.

There are many counts of this clonotype. The rearrangement joins TRBV12-3 or TRBV12-4 to TRBJ1-2; D is ambiguous. Trimming pared 7 bases from V and 8 bases from J, leaving 14 bases between. CDR3 size: 12 residues. Written as DNA, the CDR3 is TGTGCCAGCACCAAGGTCCTTTCAGGCTACACCTTC. Amino acid sequence: CASTKVLSGYTF.

CDR3 region: CASSQERTSYTGELFF. The CDR3 coding sequence is TGCGCCAGCAGCCAAGAGCGGACTAGCTACACCGGGGAGCTGTTTTTT. The chain is built from TRBV4-1 and TRBJ2-2; 8 bases map to TRBD2. Per germline, CDR1 MGHRA and CDR2 YSYEKL. The CDR3 runs to 16 residues. Unmatched junction bases numbered 3, after V lost 0 bases and J lost 3 bases.

This clonotype was found a few times. This chain uses TRBV10-3 with TRBJ1-1; D is undetermined. V lost 2 bases, J lost 1 base, and 5 bases lay in between. CDR3 size: 13 residues. Germline V gene lookup returns CDR1 ENHRY and CDR2 SYGVKD. CDR3 in amino acids: CAISETANTEAFF. The DNA for the CDR3 is TGTGCCATCAGTGAGACGGCGAACACTGAAGCTTTCTTT.

Only a few counts were recorded for this clonotype. The J gene is TRBJ2-1, the V gene TRBV3-1; 13 bases are shared with TRBD2. Unmatched junction bases numbered 2, after V lost 0 bases and J lost 6 bases. Germline V gene sequence: CDR1 LGHDT, CDR2 YNNKEL (reference sequence). The CDR3 is 16 amino acids. The CDR3 DNA reads TGTGCCAGCAGCCAAGAGAGACTAGCGGGAGGCAATGAGCAGTTCTTC. It specifies CASSQERLAGGNEQFF.

The V gene is TRBV12-5, the J gene TRBJ2-5, with no clear D. The V end was cut by 5 bases, the J end by 0 bases, with 7 bases between. The germline V gene has CDR1 LGHNT and CDR2 FRNRAP. There are 13 residues in the CDR3. The CDR3 region is CASGDPDQETQYF. The CDR3 DNA is TGTGCTAGTGGTGATCCCGACCAAGAGACCCAGTACTTC.

J is TRBJ1-2 and V is TRBV19; no clear D gene. CDR1 and CDR2 from the germline V gene are LNHDA and SQIVND (reference sequence). The V gene lost 5 bases and the J gene lost 6 bases, with 13 bases spanning the gap. The CDR3 is 13 residues long. CDR3 sequence reads: CASSPVLINGYTF. The CDR3 DNA follows: TGTGCCAGTAGTCCCGTGCTCATCAATGGCTACACCTTC. The full variable domain, rest sourced from reference TRBV19 and TRBJ1-2, is DGGITQSPKYLFRKEGQNVTLSCEQNLNHDAMYWYRQDPGQGLRLIYYSQIVNDFQKGDIAEGYSVSREKKESFPLTVTSAQKNPTAFYLCASSPVLINGYTFGSGTRLTVV.

This clonotype was observed many times. The J gene is TRBJ2-1, the V gene TRBV12-3 or TRBV12-4; 7 bases map to TRBD2. Germline trimming cut 2 bases from V and 2 bases from J; bases unmatched to any gene: 3. The CDR3 is made up of 15 amino acids. The CDR3 loop is CASSLMAGAYNEQFF. DNA of the CDR3: TGTGCCAGCAGTTTAATGGCGGGGGCCTACAATGAGCAGTTCTTC.

This clonotype has just one count. The chain links TRBV6-1 to TRBJ2-7; 13 nucleotides agree with TRBD2. Trimming removed 7 bases from V and 3 bases from J; junction bases left unmatched: 9. Germline lookup yields CDR1 MNHNS and CDR2 SASEGT. CDR3 length: 16 residues. CDR3 nucleotides: TGTGCCAGCACCGGGACTAGCGGGATAAAAGGCTACGAGCAGTACTTC. Its translation is CASTGTSGIKGYEQYF.

Concerning this clonotype: Relative to the germline gene, one junction end is altered; a read error may explain this. The rearrangement joins TRBV4-2 to TRBJ2-2, with 8 bases lining up with TRBD2. The CDR3 runs 12 residues. The germline CDR1 and CDR2 sequences are LGHNA and YNFKEQ. CDR3 sequence: CASSPRSGGLFF. The CDR3 coding sequence is TGTGCCAGCAGCCCTAGAAGCGGGGGGCTGTTTTTT.

This clonotype was recorded at least ten times. The chain joins TRBV7-2 to TRBJ2-4; D is uncertain. Germline V lookup: CDR1 SGHTA, CDR2 FQGNSA. This CDR3 comprises 14 residues. V was pared by 1 base and J by 0 bases, with 4 bases between. CDR3 residues: CASSLDLAKNIQYF. CDR3 bases: TGTGCCAGCAGCTTAGACCTAGCCAAAAACATTCAGTACTTC. Full variable domain (missing parts from reference TRBV7-2 and TRBJ2-4): GAGVSQSPSNKVTEKGKDVELRCDPISGHTALYWYRQSLGQGLEFLIYFQGNSAPDKSGLPSDRFSAERTGGSVSTLTIQRTQQEDSAVYLCASSLDLAKNIQYFGAGTRLSVL.

The V call is TRBV2, the J call TRBJ2-2; D perhaps matches TRBD2 (6 bases). Trimming stripped 6 bases from V and 6 bases from J, with 14 bases between. The CDR3 consists of 14 residues. The germline V gene encodes CDR1 SNHLY and CDR2 FYNNEI. CDR3 amino acids: CASSLTERAGELFF. The CDR3 DNA reads as TGTGCCAGCAGCTTGACAGAGCGGGCCGGGGAGCTGTTTTTT.

The chain links TRBV30 to TRBJ2-7; D not resolved. Looked up from germline, CDR1 is GTSNPN and CDR2 is SVGIG (reference sequence). The CDR3 extends over 14 amino acids. V was clipped by 2 bases and J by 5 bases, with 16 bases between them. The CDR3 spells CAWSSSGPPHEQYF. CDR3 coding DNA: TGTGCCTGGAGTAGTTCCGGTCCTCCCCACGAGCAGTACTTC.

This clonotype has just a few counts. The rearrangement links TRBV5-1 to TRBJ2-7, with unresolved D. CDR1 is SGHRS, CDR2 YFSETQ, per germline. This CDR3 is 13 amino acids long. Trimming pared 1 base from V and 3 bases from J, leaving 8 bases between. The CDR3 nucleotides read TGCGCCAGCAGCTTGAGGCAGAACTACGAGCAGTACTTC. Protein sequence: CASSLRQNYEQYF. The whole variable domain, filled in from reference TRBV5-1 and TRBJ2-7, reads KAGVTQTPRYLIKTRGQQVTLSCSPISGHRSVSWYQQTPGQGLQFLFEYFSETQRNKGNFPGRFSGRQFSNSRSEMNVSTLELGDSALYLCASSLRQNYEQYFGPGTRLTVT.